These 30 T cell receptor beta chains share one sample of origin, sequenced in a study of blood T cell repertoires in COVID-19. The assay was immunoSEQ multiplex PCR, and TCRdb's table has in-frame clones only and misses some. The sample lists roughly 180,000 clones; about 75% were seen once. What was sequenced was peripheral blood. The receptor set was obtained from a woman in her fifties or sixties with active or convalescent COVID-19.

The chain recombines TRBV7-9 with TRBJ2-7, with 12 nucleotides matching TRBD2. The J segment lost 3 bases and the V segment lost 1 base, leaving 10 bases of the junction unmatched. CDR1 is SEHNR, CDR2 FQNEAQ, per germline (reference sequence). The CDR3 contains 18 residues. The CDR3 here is CASSLETSGRSVLYEQYF. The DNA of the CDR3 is TGTGCCAGCAGCTTAGAAACTAGCGGGAGGTCCGTCCTCTACGAGCAGTACTTC.

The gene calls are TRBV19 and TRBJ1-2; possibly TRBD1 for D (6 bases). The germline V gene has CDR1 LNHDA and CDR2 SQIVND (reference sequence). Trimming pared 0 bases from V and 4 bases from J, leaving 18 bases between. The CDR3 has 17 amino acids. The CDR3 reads CASSIDPETGRGYGYTF. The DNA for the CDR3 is TGTGCCAGTAGTATAGATCCCGAGACAGGACGAGGCTATGGCTACACCTTC.

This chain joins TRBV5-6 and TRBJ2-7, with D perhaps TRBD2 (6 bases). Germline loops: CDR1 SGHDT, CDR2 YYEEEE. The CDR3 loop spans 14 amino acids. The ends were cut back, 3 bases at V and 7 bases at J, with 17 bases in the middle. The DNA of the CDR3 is TGTGCCAGCAGCTATCTAGTGGGAGGAGAAGAGCAGTACTTC. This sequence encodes CASSYLVGGEEQYF.

The chain's CDR3 is CASSPSTGNEQFF. DNA for the CDR3: TGTGCCAGCAGCCCGTCAACAGGGAATGAGCAGTTCTTC. V and J are TRBV14 and TRBJ2-1, with a tentative D call TRBD1 (6 bases). Trimming removed 4 bases at V and 7 bases at J, with 11 bases between. Germline V gene sequence: CDR1 SGHDN, CDR2 FVKESK. This CDR3 contains 13 residues.

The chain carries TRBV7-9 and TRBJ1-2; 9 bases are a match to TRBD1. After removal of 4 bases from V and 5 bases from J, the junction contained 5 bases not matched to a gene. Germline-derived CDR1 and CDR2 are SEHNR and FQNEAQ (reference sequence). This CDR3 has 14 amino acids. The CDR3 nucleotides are TGTGCCAGCAGCTGGGACAGGGACTCTTATGGCTACACCTTC. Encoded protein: CASSWDRDSYGYTF.

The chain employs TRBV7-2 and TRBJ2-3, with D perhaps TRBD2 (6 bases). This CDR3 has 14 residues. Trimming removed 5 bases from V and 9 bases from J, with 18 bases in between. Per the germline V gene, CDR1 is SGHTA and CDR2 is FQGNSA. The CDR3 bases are TGTGCCAGCAGCCCAGGGACCCCCCGGGGGACGCAGTATTTT. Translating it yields CASSPGTPRGTQYF.

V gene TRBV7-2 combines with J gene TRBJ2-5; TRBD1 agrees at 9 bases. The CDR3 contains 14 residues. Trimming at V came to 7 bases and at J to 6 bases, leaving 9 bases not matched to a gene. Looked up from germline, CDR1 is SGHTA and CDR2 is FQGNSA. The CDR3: CASTLTGGGKTQYF. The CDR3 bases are TGTGCCAGCACTCTCACAGGGGGCGGAAAGACCCAGTACTTC.

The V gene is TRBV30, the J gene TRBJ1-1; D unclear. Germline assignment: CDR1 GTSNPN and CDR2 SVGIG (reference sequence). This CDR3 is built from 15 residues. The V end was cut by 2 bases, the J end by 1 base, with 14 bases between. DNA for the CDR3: TGTGCCTGGAGTCCCCCTGGGCTGAAGAACACTGAAGCTTTCTTT. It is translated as CAWSPPGLKNTEAFF.

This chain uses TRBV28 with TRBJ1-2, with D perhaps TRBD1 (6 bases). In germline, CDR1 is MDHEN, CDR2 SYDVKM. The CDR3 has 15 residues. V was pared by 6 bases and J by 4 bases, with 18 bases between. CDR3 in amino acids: CASSFPQGSRYGYTF. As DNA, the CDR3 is TGTGCCAGCAGCTTCCCCCAGGGGTCGCGCTATGGCTACACCTTC.

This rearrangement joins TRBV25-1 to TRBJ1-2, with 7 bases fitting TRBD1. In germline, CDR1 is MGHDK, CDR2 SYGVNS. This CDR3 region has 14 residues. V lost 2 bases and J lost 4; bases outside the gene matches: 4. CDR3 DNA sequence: TGTGCCAGCAGTGAACAGACAGGGCTCTATGGCTACACCTTC. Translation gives CASSEQTGLYGYTF.

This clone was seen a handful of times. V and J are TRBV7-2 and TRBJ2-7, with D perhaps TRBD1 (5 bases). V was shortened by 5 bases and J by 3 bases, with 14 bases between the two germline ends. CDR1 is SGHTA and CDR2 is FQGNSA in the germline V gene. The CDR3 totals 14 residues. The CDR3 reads CASSLEPGFYEQYF. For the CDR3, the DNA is TGTGCCAGCAGCCTCGAACCAGGGTTCTACGAGCAGTACTTC.

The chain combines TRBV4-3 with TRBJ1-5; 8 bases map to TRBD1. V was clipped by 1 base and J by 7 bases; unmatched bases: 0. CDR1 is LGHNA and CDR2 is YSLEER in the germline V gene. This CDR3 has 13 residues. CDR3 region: CASSQGQGQPQHF. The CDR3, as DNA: TGCGCCAGCAGCCAAGGACAGGGGCAGCCCCAGCATTTT.

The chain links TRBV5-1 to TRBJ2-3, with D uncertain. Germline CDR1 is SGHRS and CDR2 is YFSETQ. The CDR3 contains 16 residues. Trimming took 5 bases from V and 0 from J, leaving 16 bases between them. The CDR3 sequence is CASSSQVTLSTDTQYF. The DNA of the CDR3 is TGCGCCAGCAGTTCTCAGGTTACCCTAAGCACAGATACGCAGTATTTT.

CDR3 loop: CASSSRRDISTDTQYF. The CDR3, as DNA: TGTGCCAGCAGCTCACGCCGGGACATTAGCACAGATACGCAGTATTTT. This rearrangement joins TRBV7-2 to TRBJ2-3; D is possibly TRBD1 (6 bases). Germline CDR1 SGHTA, CDR2 FQGNSA. This CDR3 region has 16 residues. Trimming cost V 4 bases and J 0 bases, with 14 bases left between them.

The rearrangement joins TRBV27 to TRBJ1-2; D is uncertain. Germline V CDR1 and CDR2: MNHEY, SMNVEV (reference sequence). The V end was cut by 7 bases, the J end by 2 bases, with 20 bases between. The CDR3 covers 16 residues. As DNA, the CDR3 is TGTGCCAGCAAATTATCCCGAACTTTCACCAACTATGGCTACACCTTC. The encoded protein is CASKLSRTFTNYGYTF.

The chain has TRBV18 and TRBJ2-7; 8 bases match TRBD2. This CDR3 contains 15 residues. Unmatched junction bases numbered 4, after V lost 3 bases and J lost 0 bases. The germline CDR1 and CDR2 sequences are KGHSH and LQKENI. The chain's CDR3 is CASSPAGGSSYEQYF. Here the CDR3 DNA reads TGTGCCAGCTCACCGGCGGGAGGCAGCTCCTACGAGCAGTACTTC.

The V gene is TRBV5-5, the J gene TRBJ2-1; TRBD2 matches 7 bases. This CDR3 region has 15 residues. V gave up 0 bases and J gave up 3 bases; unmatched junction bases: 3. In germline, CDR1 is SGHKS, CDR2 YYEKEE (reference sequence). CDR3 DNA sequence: TGTGCCAGCAGCTTGGGTCTAGCGGTCTACAATGAGCAGTTCTTC. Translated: CASSLGLAVYNEQFF.

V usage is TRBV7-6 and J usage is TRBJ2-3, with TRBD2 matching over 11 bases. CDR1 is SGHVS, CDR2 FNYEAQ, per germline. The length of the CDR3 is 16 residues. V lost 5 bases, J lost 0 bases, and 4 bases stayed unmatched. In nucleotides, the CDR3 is TGTGCCAGCAGCCCCCTAGCGGGGGGAAGCACAGATACGCAGTATTTT. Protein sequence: CASSPLAGGSTDTQYF. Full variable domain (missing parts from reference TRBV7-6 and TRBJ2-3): GAGVSQSPRYKVTKRGQDVALRCDPISGHVSLYWYRQALGQGPEFLTYFNYEAQQDKSGLPNDRFSAERPEGSISTLTIQRTEQRDSAMYRCASSPLAGGSTDTQYFGPGTRLTVL.

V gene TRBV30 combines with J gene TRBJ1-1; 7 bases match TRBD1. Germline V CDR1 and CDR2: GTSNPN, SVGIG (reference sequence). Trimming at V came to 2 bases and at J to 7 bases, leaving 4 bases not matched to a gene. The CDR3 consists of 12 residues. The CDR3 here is CAWSRQGDEAFF. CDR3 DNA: TGTGCCTGGAGTAGGCAGGGGGATGAAGCTTTCTTT. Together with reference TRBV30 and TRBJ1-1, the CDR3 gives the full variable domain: SQTIHQWPATLVQPVGSPLSLECTVEGTSNPNLYWYRQAAGRGLQLLFYSVGIGQISSEVPQNLSASRPQDRQFILSSKKLLLSDSGFYLCAWSRQGDEAFFGQGTRLTVV.

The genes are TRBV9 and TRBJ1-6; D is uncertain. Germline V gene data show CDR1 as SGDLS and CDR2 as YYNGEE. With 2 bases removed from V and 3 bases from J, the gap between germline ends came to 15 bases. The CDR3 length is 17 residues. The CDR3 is CASSVHAGLGYNSPLHF. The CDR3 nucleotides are TGTGCCAGCAGCGTTCATGCGGGCCTTGGCTATAATTCACCCCTCCACTTT.

The CDR3, as DNA: TGTGCCTGGACAATAAGGGGAGGGATCGGGGCCAACGTCCTGACTTTC. It yields the protein CAWTIRGGIGANVLTF. The J gene is TRBJ2-6, the V gene TRBV30, with 7 bases fitting TRBD2. After removal of 4 bases from V and 4 bases from J, the junction contained 10 bases not matched to a gene. The CDR3 is 16 amino acids. Per germline, CDR1 GTSNPN and CDR2 SVGIG (reference sequence).

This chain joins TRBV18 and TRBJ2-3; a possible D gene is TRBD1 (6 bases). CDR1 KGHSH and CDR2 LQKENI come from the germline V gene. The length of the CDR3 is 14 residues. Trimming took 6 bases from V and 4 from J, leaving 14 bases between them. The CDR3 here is CASSRAGAPDTQYF. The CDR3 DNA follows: TGTGCCAGCTCCCGGGCAGGGGCCCCAGATACGCAGTATTTT.

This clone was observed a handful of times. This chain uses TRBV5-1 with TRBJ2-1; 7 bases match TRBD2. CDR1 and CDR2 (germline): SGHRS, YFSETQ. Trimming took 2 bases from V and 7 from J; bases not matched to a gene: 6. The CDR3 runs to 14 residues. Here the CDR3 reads CASSFSSGFNEQFF. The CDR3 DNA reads TGCGCCAGCAGCTTTTCTAGCGGCTTTAATGAGCAGTTCTTC.

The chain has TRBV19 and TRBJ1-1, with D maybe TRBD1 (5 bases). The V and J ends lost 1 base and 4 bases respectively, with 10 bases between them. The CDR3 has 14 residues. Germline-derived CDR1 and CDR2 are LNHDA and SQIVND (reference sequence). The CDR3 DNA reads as TGTGCCAGTAGTATAGGAAGGGGTGGCACTGAAGCTTTCTTT. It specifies CASSIGRGGTEAFF.

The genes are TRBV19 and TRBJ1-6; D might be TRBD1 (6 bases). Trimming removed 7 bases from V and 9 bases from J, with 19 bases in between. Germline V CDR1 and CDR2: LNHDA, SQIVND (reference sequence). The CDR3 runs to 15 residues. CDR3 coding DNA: TGTGCCAGTACCCCGACAGGACTTGGGACTTCACCCCTCCACTTT. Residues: CASTPTGLGTSPLHF.

The CDR3 protein is CASSADRGYSNQPQHF. The CDR3 coding sequence is TGTGCCAGCAGTGCGGACAGGGGCTATAGCAATCAGCCCCAGCATTTT. J is TRBJ1-5 and V is TRBV6-2 or TRBV6-3; 9 nucleotides line up with TRBD1. This CDR3 has 16 residues. The V segment lost 5 bases and the J segment 0 bases; nucleotides outside the gene matches: 5. Per the germline V gene, CDR1 is MNHEY and CDR2 is SVGEGT.

CDR3 in amino acids: CASSLDTGPWPQHF. CDR3 DNA sequence: TGTGCCAGCAGCTTAGATACAGGGCCGTGGCCCCAGCATTTT. The V gene is TRBV11-2, the J gene TRBJ1-5; D perhaps matches TRBD1 (6 bases). This CDR3 is built from 14 residues. V was shortened by 0 bases and J by 9 bases, with 12 bases between the two germline ends. Germline V gene data show CDR1 as SGHAT and CDR2 as FQNNGV.

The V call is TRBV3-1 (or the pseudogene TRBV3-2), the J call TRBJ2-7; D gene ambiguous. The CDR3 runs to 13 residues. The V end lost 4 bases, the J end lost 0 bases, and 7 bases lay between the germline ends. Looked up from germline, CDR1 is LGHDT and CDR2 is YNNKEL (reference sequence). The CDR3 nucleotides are TGTGCCAGCAGCCCATCCGGCTCCTACGAGCAGTACTTC. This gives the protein CASSPSGSYEQYF.

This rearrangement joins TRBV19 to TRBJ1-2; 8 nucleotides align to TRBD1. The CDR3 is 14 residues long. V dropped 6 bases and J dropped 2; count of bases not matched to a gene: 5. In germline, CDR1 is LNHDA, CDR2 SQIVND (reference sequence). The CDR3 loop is CASRGTGGNYGYTF. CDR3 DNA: TGTGCCAGTAGGGGGACAGGCGGAAACTATGGCTACACCTTC.

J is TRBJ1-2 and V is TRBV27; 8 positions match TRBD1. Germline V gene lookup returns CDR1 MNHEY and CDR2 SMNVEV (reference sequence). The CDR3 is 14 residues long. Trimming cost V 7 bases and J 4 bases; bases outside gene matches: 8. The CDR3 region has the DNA TGTGCCAGCACCCCGACAGGGGATCGCTATGGCTACACCTTC. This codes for CASTPTGDRYGYTF.